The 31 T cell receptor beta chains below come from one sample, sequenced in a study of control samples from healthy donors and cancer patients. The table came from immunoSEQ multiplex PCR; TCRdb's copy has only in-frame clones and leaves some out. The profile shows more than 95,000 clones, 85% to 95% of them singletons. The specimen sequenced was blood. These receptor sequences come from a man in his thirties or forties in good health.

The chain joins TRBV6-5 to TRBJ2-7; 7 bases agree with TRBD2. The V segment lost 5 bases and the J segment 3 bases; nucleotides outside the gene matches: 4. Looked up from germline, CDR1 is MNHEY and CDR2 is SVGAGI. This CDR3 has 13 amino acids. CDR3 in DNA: TGTGCCAGCAGTCAGCGGGGCAACTACGAGCAGTACGTC. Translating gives CASSQRGNYEQYV.

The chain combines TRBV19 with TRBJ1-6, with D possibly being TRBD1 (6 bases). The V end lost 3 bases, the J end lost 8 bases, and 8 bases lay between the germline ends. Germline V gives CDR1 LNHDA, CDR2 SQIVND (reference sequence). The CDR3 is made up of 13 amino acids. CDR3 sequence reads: CASSINRDSPLHF. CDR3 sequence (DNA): TGTGCCAGTAGTATTAACAGGGATTCACCCCTCCACTTT.

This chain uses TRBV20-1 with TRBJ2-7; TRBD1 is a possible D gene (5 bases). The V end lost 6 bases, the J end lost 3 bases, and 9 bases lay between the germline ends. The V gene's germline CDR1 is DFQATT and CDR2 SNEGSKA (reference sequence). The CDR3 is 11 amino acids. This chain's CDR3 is CSAAQGYEQYF. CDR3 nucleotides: TGCAGTGCCGCGCAGGGCTACGAGCAGTACTTC.

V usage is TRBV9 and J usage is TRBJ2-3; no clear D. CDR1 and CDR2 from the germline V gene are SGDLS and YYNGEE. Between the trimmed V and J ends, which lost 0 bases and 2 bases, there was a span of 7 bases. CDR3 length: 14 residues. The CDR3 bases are TGTGCCAGCAGCGTAGCTAGGACCACAGATACGCAGTATTTT. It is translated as CASSVARTTDTQYF.

In DNA form, the CDR3 reads TGTGCCAGCAGCCCGACACACAGGGGGCTGGAGTACGAGCAGTACTTC. Translation: CASSPTHRGLEYEQYF. The V and J genes are TRBV11-2 and TRBJ2-7, with 9 bases aligning to TRBD1. CDR3 size: 16 residues. Trimming removed 5 bases from V and 4 bases from J; junction bases left unmatched: 12. Per germline, CDR1 SGHAT and CDR2 FQNNGV.

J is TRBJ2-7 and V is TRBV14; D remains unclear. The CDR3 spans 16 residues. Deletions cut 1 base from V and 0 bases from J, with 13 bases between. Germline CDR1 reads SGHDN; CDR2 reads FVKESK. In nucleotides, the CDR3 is TGTGCCAGCAGCCAAGGTGGTGCAGTCAGCTCCTACGAGCAGTACTTC. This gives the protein CASSQGGAVSSYEQYF.

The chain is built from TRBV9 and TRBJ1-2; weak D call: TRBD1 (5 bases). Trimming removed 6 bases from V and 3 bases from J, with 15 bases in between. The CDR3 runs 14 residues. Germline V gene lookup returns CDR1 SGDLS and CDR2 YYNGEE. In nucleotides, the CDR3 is TGTGCCAGCACCCTTATGGGGGAGGACTATGGCTACACCTTC. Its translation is CASTLMGEDYGYTF.

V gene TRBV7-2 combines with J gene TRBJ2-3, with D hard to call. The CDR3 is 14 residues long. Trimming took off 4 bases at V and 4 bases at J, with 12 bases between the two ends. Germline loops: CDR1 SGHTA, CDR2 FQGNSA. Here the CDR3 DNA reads TGTGCCAGCAGCTCCAGTCGAGGAGCAGATACGCAGTATTTT. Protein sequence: CASSSSRGADTQYF.

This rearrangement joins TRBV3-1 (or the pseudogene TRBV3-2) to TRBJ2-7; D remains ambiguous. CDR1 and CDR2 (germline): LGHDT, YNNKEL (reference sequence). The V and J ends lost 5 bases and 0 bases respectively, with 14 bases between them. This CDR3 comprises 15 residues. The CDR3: CASSSRVARSYEQYF. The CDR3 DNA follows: TGTGCCAGCAGCTCCCGGGTGGCTCGCTCCTACGAGCAGTACTTC.

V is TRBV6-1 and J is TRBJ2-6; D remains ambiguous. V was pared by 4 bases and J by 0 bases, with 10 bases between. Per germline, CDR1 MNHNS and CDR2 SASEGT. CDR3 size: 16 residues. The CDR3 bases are TGTGCCAGCAGTGTCCTCCAGATCTCTGGGGCCAACGTCCTGACTTTC. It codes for CASSVLQISGANVLTF.

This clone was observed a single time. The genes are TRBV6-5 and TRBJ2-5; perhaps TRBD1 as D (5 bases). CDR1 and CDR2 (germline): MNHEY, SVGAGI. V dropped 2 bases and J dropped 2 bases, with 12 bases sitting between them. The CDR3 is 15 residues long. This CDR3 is CASSYTLYRQETQYF. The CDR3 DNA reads TGTGCCAGCAGTTACACACTGTACAGGCAAGAGACCCAGTACTTC.

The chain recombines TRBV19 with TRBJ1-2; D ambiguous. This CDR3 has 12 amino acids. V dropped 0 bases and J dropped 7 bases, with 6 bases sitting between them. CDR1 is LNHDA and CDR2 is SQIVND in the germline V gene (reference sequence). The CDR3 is CASSIDQVGYTF. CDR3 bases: TGTGCCAGTAGTATAGATCAGGTTGGCTACACCTTC.

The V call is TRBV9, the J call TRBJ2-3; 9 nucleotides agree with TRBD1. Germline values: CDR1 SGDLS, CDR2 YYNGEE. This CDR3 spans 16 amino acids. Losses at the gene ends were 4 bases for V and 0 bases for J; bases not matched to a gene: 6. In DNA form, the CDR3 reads TGTGCCAGCAGCCTACCGGGACAGGGAAGCACAGATACGCAGTATTTT. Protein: CASSLPGQGSTDTQYF.

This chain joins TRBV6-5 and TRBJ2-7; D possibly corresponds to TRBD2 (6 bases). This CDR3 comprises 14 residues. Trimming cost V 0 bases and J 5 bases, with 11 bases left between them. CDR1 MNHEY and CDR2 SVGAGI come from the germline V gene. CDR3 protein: CASSYSAGSHEQYV. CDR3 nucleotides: TGTGCCAGCAGTTACTCGGCGGGGAGCCACGAGCAGTACGTC.

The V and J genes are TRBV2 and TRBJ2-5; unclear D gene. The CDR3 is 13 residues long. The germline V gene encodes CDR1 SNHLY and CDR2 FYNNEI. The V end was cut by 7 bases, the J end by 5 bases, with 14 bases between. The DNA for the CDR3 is TGTGCCAGCAACACGTTGCAAGCGGAGACCCAGTACTTC. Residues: CASNTLQAETQYF.

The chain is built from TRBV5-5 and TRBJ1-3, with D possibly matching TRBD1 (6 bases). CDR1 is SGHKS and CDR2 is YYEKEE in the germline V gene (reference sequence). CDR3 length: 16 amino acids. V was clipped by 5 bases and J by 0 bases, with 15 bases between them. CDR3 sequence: CASRERTADSGNTIYF. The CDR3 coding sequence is TGTGCCAGCAGGGAGAGGACAGCGGACTCTGGAAACACCATATATTTT.

CDR3 DNA: TGTGCCAGCAGCGTAGGGGGCAGGGAACAAGAGACCCAGTACTTC. Protein product: CASSVGGREQETQYF. The V gene is TRBV9, the J gene TRBJ2-5; tentative D call: TRBD1 (5 bases). With 0 bases removed from V and 2 bases from J, the gap between germline ends came to 11 bases. The germline CDR1 and CDR2 sequences are SGDLS and YYNGEE. This CDR3 has 15 amino acids. Full variable domain (outside the CDR3, taken from reference TRBV9 and TRBJ2-5): DSGVTQTPKHLITATGQRVTLRCSPRSGDLSVYWYQQSLDQGLQFLIQYYNGEERAKGNILERFSAQQFPDLHSELNLSSLELGDSALYFCASSVGGREQETQYFGPGTRLLVL.

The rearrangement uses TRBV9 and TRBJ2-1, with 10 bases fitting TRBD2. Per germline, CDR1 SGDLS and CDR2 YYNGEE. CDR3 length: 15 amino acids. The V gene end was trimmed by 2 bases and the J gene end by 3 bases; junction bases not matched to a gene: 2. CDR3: CASSVSGGGYNEQFF. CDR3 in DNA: TGTGCCAGCAGCGTCAGCGGGGGGGGCTACAATGAGCAGTTCTTC. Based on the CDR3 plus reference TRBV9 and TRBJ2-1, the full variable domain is DSGVTQTPKHLITATGQRVTLRCSPRSGDLSVYWYQQSLDQGLQFLIQYYNGEERAKGNILERFSAQQFPDLHSELNLSSLELGDSALYFCASSVSGGGYNEQFFGPGTRLTVL.

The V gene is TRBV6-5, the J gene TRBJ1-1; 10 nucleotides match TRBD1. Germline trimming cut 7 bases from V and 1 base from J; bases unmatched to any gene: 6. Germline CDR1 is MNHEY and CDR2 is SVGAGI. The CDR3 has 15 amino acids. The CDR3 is CASIGTGVTNTEAFF. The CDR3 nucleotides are TGTGCCAGCATAGGGACAGGGGTGACGAACACTGAAGCTTTCTTT.

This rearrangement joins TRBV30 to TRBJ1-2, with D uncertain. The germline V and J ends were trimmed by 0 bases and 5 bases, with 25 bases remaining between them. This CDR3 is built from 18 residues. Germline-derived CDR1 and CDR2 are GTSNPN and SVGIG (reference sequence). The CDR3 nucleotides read TGTGCCTGGAGTGTTGAAAGGAACCATTACATCCGGACTTATGGCTACACCTTC. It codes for CAWSVERNHYIRTYGYTF.

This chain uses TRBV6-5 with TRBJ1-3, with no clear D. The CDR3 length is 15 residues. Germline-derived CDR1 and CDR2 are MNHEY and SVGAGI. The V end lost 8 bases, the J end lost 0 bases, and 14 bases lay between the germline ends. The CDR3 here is CASSPNHFSGNTIYF. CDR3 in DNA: TGTGCCAGCTCCCCCAACCACTTCTCTGGAAACACCATATATTTT.

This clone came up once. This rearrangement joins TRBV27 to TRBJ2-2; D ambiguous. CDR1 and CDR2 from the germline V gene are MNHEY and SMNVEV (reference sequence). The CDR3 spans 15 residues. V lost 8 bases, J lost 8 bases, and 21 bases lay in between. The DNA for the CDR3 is TGTGCCAGCTCGGTTACCTTCTCCCCTGGTGGGGAGCTGTTTTTT. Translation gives CASSVTFSPGGELFF.

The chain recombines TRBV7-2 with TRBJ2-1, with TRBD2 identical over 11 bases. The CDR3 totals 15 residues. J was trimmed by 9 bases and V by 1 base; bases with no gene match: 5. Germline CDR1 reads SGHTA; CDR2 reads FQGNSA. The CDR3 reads CASSLDSGGAVEQFF. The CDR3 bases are TGTGCCAGCAGCTTAGATAGCGGGGGGGCGGTTGAGCAGTTCTTC.

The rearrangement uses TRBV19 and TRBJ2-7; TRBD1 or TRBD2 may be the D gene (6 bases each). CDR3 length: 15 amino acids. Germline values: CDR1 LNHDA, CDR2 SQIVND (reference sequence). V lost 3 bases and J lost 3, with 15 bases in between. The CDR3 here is CASSINGGGSYEQYF. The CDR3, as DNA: TGTGCCAGTAGTATTAATGGAGGGGGAAGCTACGAGCAGTACTTC.

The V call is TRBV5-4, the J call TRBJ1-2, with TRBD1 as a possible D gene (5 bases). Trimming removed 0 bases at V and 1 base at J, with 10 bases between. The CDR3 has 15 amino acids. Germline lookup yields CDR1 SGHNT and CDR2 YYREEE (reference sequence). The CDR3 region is CASSLGGRVNYGYTF. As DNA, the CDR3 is TGTGCCAGCAGCTTGGGGGGCAGGGTTAACTATGGCTACACCTTC.

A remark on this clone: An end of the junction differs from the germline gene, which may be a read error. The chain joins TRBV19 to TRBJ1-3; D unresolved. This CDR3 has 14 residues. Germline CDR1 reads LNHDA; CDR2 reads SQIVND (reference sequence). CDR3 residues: CASKGARSRNTIYF. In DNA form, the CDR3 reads TGTGCCAGTAAGGGTGCTCGCTCTCGAAACACCATATATTTT.

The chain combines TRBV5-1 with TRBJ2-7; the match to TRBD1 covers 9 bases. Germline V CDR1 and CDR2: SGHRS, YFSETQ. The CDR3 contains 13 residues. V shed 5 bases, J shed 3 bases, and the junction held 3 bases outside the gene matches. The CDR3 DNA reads TGCGCCAGCAGGCAGGACAGGGGCTACGAGCAGTACTTC. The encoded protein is CASRQDRGYEQYF.

The CDR3 nucleotides are TGTGCCAGCAGCTACGGACAGTTTGAAGCTTTCTTT. It encodes CASSYGQFEAFF. This chain connects TRBV7-9 to TRBJ1-1, with a possible D match to TRBD1 (6 bases). CDR1 is SEHNR and CDR2 is FQNEAQ in the germline V gene (reference sequence). CDR3 size: 12 residues. V was cut by 4 bases and J by 7 bases, with 10 bases left in between.

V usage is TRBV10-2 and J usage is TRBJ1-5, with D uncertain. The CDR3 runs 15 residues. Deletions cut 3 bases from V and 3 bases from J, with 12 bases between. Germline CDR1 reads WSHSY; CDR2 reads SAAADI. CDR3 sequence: CASSDGIDSNQPQHF. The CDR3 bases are TGCGCCAGCAGTGACGGCATAGACTCCAATCAGCCCCAGCATTTT.

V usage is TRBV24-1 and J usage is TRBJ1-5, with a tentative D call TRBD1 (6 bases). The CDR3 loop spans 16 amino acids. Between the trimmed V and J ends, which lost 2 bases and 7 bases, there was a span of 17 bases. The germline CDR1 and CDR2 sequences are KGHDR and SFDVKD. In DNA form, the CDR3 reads TGTGCCACCAGTGATTCGGACAGACCTGGGCACCAGCCCCAGCATTTT. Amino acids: CATSDSDRPGHQPQHF.

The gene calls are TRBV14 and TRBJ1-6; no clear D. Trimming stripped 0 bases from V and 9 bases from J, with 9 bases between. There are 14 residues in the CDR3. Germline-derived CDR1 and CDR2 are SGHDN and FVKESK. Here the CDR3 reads CASSQELAGSPLHF. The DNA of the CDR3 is TGTGCCAGCAGCCAAGAGCTGGCGGGTTCACCCCTCCACTTT.